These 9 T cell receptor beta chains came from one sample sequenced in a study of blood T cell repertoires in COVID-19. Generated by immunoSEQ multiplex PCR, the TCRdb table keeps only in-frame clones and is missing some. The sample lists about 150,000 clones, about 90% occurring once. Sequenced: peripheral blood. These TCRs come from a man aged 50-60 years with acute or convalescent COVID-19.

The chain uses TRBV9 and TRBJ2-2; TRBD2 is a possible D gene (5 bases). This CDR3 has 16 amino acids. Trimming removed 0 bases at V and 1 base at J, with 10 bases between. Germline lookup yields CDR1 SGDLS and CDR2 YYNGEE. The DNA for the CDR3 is TGTGCCAGCAGCGTAGTGGGCGGAGGGAACACCGGGGAGCTGTTTTTT. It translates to CASSVVGGGNTGELFF.

CDR3 DNA: TGTGCCAGCAGTACGAACTGGAACACCGGGGAGCTGTTTTTT. Translating it yields CASSTNWNTGELFF. The chain uses TRBV6-5 and TRBJ2-2, with D unresolved. This CDR3 contains 14 residues. Trimming stripped 5 bases from V and 1 base from J, with 8 bases between. Germline V gives CDR1 MNHEY, CDR2 SVGAGI.

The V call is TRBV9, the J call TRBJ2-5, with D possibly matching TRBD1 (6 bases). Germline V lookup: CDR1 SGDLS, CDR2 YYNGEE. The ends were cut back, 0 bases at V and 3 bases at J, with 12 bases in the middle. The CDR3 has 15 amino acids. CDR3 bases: TGTGCCAGCAGCGTAGTGGTCAGGGGCGAAGAGACCCAGTACTTC. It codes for CASSVVVRGEETQYF.

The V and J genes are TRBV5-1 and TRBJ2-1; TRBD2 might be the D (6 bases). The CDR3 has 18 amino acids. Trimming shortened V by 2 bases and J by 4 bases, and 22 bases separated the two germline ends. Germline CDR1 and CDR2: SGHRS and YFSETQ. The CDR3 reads CASSFLPEGSGGYNEQFF. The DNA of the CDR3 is TGCGCCAGCAGCTTCTTGCCCGAGGGTAGCGGAGGTTACAATGAGCAGTTCTTC. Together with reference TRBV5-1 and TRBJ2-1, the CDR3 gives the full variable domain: KAGVTQTPRYLIKTRGQQVTLSCSPISGHRSVSWYQQTPGQGLQFLFEYFSETQRNKGNFPGRFSGRQFSNSRSEMNVSTLELGDSALYLCASSFLPEGSGGYNEQFFGPGTRLTVL.

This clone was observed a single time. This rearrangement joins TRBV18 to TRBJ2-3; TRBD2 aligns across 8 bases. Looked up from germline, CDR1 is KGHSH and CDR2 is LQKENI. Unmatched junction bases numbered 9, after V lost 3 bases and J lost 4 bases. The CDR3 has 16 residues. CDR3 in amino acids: CASSPGAGVGADTQYF. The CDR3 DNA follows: TGTGCCAGCTCACCGGGAGCGGGAGTGGGCGCAGATACGCAGTATTTT.

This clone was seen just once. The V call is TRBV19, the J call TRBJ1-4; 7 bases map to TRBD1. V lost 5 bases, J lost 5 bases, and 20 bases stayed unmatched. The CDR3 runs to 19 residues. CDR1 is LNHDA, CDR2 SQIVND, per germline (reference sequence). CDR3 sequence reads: CASSQTSGQRAHLNEKLFF. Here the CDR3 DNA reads TGTGCCAGTAGTCAGACCTCGGGACAGAGGGCCCACTTGAATGAAAAACTGTTTTTT.

The CDR3 sequence: CASARAGELFF. In nucleotides, the CDR3 is TGTGCCAGCGCCCGGGCCGGGGAGCTGTTTTTT. The chain carries TRBV27 and TRBJ2-2; D remains unclear. From germline, CDR1 is MNHEY and CDR2 SMNVEV (reference sequence). The V end was cut by 8 bases, the J end by 6 bases, with 7 bases between. The CDR3 extends over 11 amino acids.

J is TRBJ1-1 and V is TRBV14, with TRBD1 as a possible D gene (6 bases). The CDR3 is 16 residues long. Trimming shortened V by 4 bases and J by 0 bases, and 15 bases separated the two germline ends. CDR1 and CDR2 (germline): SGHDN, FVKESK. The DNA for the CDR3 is TGTGCCAGCAGCCTCTTCCCGGGACACCTGAACACTGAAGCTTTCTTT. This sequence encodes CASSLFPGHLNTEAFF.

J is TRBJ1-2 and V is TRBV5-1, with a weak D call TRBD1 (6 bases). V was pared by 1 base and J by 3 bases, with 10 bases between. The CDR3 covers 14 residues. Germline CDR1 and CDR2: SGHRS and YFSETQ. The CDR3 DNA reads TGCGCCAGCAGCTTGTGGGGGCCGGACTATGGCTACACCTTC. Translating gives CASSLWGPDYGYTF.